The T cell receptor beta chain under discussion was sequenced for a study of post-analysis software for immune sequencing data. Study background: Courses of disease covered relapsing-remitting, secondary progressive and progressive-relapsing multiple sclerosis. Study findings and constraints: In multiple sclerosis, normalized Chao1 diversity was significantly below that of controls. Same-batch preparations were strongly co-clustered by F measure.

Each TCR beta cDNA library carried unique molecular identifiers. T cells numbering roughly 0.95 to 10 million gave rise to a few hundred thousand cDNA molecules. TCRdb itself ran the PCR reads through MiXCR, one entry per CDR3 protein. In the table there are some 890,000 distinct CDR3 sequences, roughly half of which are singletons. Turning to this clonotype: The antigen is not known.

This clonotype was obtained from a girl aged 10 to 17 with multiple sclerosis. The sample comprised blood.

CDR3 DNA sequence: TGTGCCAGCAGTTATACCGTCGAGGGGAATGAGCAGTTCTTC. Its protein is CASSYTVEGNEQFF. The chain joins TRBV3-1 to TRBJ2-1; either TRBD1 or TRBD2 may fit D (5 bases each). The CDR3 is 14 amino acids. The V gene lost 6 bases and the J gene lost 7 bases, with 16 bases spanning the gap. Germline V gene lookup returns CDR1 LGHDT and CDR2 YNNKEL (reference sequence).